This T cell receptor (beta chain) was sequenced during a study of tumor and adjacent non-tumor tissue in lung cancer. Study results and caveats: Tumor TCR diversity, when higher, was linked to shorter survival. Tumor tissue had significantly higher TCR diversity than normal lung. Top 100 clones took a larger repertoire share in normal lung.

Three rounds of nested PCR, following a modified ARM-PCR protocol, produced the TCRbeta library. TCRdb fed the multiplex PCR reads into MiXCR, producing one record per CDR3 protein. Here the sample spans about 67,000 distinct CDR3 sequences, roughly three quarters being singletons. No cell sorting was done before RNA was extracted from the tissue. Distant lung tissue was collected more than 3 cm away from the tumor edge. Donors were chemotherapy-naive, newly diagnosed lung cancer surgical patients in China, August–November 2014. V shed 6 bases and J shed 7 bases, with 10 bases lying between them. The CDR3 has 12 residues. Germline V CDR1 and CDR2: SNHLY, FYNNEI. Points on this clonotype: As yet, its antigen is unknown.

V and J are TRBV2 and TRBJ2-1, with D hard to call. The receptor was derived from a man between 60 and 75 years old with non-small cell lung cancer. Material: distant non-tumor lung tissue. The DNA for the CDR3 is TGTGCCAGCAGAACGCTTGGGAATGAGCAGTTCTTC. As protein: CASRTLGNEQFF.